The next 27 T cell receptor beta chains were all read from a single sample in a study of cytomegalovirus exposure and HLA in healthy donors. Amplification used 60 Vbeta primers and 13 Jbeta primers. Assay: immunoSEQ multiplex PCR; the TCRdb copy retains only in-frame clones and omits some. The sample carries under 200,000 clones, 82% recorded once. The sequenced sample was PBMCs. All receptors come from a male donor in good health and CMV-seronegative.

The chain carries TRBV27 and TRBJ2-7; D is possibly TRBD1 (5 bases). CDR3 length: 13 residues. The V end was cut by 5 bases, the J end by 2 bases, with 10 bases between. Germline assignment: CDR1 MNHEY and CDR2 SMNVEV (reference sequence). CDR3 in DNA: TGTGCCAGCAGTCCGAGGACAACCTACGAGCAGTACTTC. Protein product: CASSPRTTYEQYF.

The chain carries TRBV28 and TRBJ2-3; TRBD2 might be the D (5 bases). With 6 bases removed from V and 4 bases from J, the gap between germline ends came to 17 bases. Germline V gene data show CDR1 as MDHEN and CDR2 as SYDVKM. The CDR3 has 15 residues. CDR3 bases: TGTGCCAGCAGGGGTGGGTCGCTAGCCGCAGATACGCAGTATTTT. It encodes CASRGGSLAADTQYF.

This clone was counted only a few times. V gene TRBV4-3 combines with J gene TRBJ2-3; weak D call: TRBD2 (5 bases). CDR3 length equals 14 residues. The germline gives CDR1 LGHNA, CDR2 YSLEER. The germline V and J ends were trimmed by 1 base and 4 bases, with 9 bases remaining between them. The CDR3 here is CASSQGGFADTQYF. The CDR3 nucleotides read TGCGCCAGCAGCCAAGGCGGGTTTGCAGATACGCAGTATTTT.

This chain uses TRBV9 with TRBJ2-7; a possible D gene is TRBD2 (5 bases). Germline assignment: CDR1 SGDLS and CDR2 YYNGEE. V was pared by 2 bases and J by 6 bases, with 15 bases between. This CDR3 is 14 amino acids long. As DNA, the CDR3 is TGTGCCAGCAGCGTTGACCACGGGATTCTCGAGCAGTACTTC. This translates into CASSVDHGILEQYF.

Notes on this clone: As the CDR3 is not closed by the conserved phenylalanine or tryptophan, this likely results from a read error. CDR3 nucleotide sequence: TGCGCCAGCAGCTTGGCGCAAACAGGGGCGGCTGGCTATGGCTACACCCTC. This encodes CASSLAQTGAAGYGYTL. This chain joins TRBV5-1 and TRBJ1-2, with 7 bases lining up with TRBD1. The germline V gene encodes CDR1 SGHRS and CDR2 YFSETQ. CDR3 length: 17 residues. The V and J ends lost 0 bases and 4 bases, in that order; junction bases with no gene match: 12.

The gene calls are TRBV28 and TRBJ2-7, with TRBD1 as a possible D gene (5 bases). The V end was cut by 6 bases, the J end by 8 bases, with 11 bases between. The CDR3 has 11 amino acids. Germline V gene sequence: CDR1 MDHEN, CDR2 SYDVKM. The CDR3 protein is CASSGREQQYF. The CDR3 DNA is TGTGCCAGCAGCGGCAGGGAACAGCAGTACTTC.

In nucleotides, the CDR3 is TGTGCCACCAGCGGGGCCTACTCGGGGGGGAGCACAGATACGCAGTATTTT. Translated: CATSGAYSGGSTDTQYF. The chain combines TRBV15 with TRBJ2-3; 8 bases map to TRBD2. The J segment lost 0 bases and the V segment lost 5 bases, leaving 10 bases of the junction unmatched. CDR1 is LNHNV and CDR2 is YYDKDF in the germline V gene (reference sequence). CDR3 size: 17 residues.

The chain is built from TRBV30 and TRBJ2-7; TRBD2 matches at 8 bases. The germline V gene has CDR1 GTSNPN and CDR2 SVGIG (reference sequence). The V gene end was trimmed by 0 bases and the J gene end by 4 bases; junction bases not matched to a gene: 5. This CDR3 spans 14 amino acids. Here the CDR3 DNA reads TGTGCCTGGAGTGTACTTCCGGGAGGGTACGAGCAGTACTTC. Encoded protein: CAWSVLPGGYEQYF.

V usage is TRBV5-1 and J usage is TRBJ2-7; 8 positions agree with TRBD1. Germline CDR1 and CDR2: SGHRS and YFSETQ. J was trimmed by 5 bases and V by 0 bases; bases with no gene match: 10. CDR3 length: 16 amino acids. This chain's CDR3 is CASSLAIGQGSHEQYF. The CDR3 DNA is TGCGCCAGCAGCTTGGCGATCGGACAGGGAAGCCACGAGCAGTACTTC.

This clone was found a few times. The chain carries TRBV2 and TRBJ1-3; 7 nucleotides align to TRBD1. Germline trimming cut 2 bases from V and 4 bases from J; bases unmatched to any gene: 5. The CDR3 has 15 residues. The germline CDR1 and CDR2 sequences are SNHLY and FYNNEI. The CDR3 DNA follows: TGTGCCAGCAGTGAATCACAAGGGGGCGGAAACACCATATATTTT. Its protein is CASSESQGGGNTIYF.

V usage is TRBV11-2 and J usage is TRBJ2-3; D is perhaps TRBD1 (6 bases). Germline V gene data show CDR1 as SGHAT and CDR2 as FQNNGV. V lost 0 bases and J 6 bases, leaving 25 bases between the germline ends. CDR3 length equals 19 residues. The CDR3 nucleotides read TGTGCCAGCAGCTTAGACCGAGTCTTTGTTGGGGTCGGACAGGATACGCAGTATTTT. Translation: CASSLDRVFVGVGQDTQYF.

This sequence joins TRBV29-1 and TRBJ2-3, with D possibly matching TRBD1 (5 bases). Trimming stripped 7 bases from V and 5 bases from J, with 19 bases between. This CDR3 region has 14 residues. From germline, CDR1 is SQVTM and CDR2 ANQGSEA. In DNA, the CDR3 is TGCAGCGCTTCCCCCTCCAGGGCCGGAGATACGCAGTATTTT. Translating gives CSASPSRAGDTQYF.

The genes are TRBV5-6 and TRBJ2-6; a possible D gene is TRBD1 (6 bases). V was trimmed by 0 bases and J by 4 bases, leaving 8 bases between them. CDR3 length equals 15 residues. The germline V gene has CDR1 SGHDT and CDR2 YYEEEE. CDR3 sequence reads: CASSLAGVGANVLTF. In DNA, the CDR3 is TGTGCCAGCAGCTTGGCAGGGGTCGGGGCCAACGTCCTGACTTTC.

The chain joins TRBV7-8 to TRBJ2-7, with 8 nucleotides matching TRBD1. This CDR3 contains 15 residues. Germline V gene sequence: CDR1 SGHVS, CDR2 FQNEAQ. Germline trimming cut 4 bases from V and 4 bases from J; bases unmatched to any gene: 9. CDR3 in DNA: TGTGCCAGCAGCTCCCGCCGGACAGGGCCATACGAGCAGTACTTC. Translated: CASSSRRTGPYEQYF.

This chain links TRBV7-2 with TRBJ2-2, with D uncertain. Trimming removed 3 bases at V and 5 bases at J, with 10 bases between. The length of the CDR3 is 14 residues. Germline-derived CDR1 and CDR2 are SGHTA and FQGNSA. The CDR3 region is CASSLYTGTGELFF. CDR3 DNA sequence: TGTGCCAGCAGCTTGTATACGGGTACCGGGGAGCTGTTTTTT.

This clone came up once. The rearrangement uses TRBV7-9 and TRBJ1-2, with TRBD1 matching 7 bases. This CDR3 spans 13 amino acids. V was pared by 1 base and J by 4 bases, with 0 bases of the junction left unmatched. CDR1 is SEHNR, CDR2 FQNEAQ, per germline (reference sequence). The CDR3 protein is CASSLGQGYGYTF. The CDR3 coding sequence is TGTGCCAGCAGCTTAGGACAGGGCTATGGCTACACCTTC.

The V and J genes are TRBV11-1 and TRBJ2-1; 13 bases align to TRBD2. The CDR3 runs to 16 residues. Germline V gene data show CDR1 as SGHAT and CDR2 as FQDESV (reference sequence). V lost 5 bases and J lost 7; bases outside the gene matches: 8. The chain's CDR3 is CASSPQRLAGGNEQFF. The CDR3, as DNA: TGTGCCAGCAGCCCGCAAAGACTAGCGGGAGGTAATGAGCAGTTCTTC. Full variable domain (remainder filled in from reference TRBV11-1 and TRBJ2-1): EAEVAQSPRYKITEKSQAVAFWCDPISGHATLYWYRQILGQGPELLVQFQDESVVDDSQLPKDRFSAERLKGVDSTLKIQPAELGDSAMYLCASSPQRLAGGNEQFFGPGTRLTVL.

This clone came up once. The chain combines TRBV16 with TRBJ2-7, with D perhaps TRBD1 (5 bases). From germline, CDR1 is KGHSY and CDR2 FQNENV. The CDR3 loop spans 13 amino acids. Trimming shortened V by 0 bases and J by 6 bases, and 9 bases separated the two germline ends. CDR3 protein: CASSQSKGAEQYF. The CDR3 region has the DNA TGTGCCAGCAGCCAATCGAAAGGGGCCGAGCAGTACTTC.

This chain uses TRBV14 with TRBJ2-3; 9 bases are shared with TRBD2. The CDR3 is 17 amino acids. Germline V lookup: CDR1 SGHDN, CDR2 FVKESK. The junction had 10 bases not matched to a gene; V was cut back by 1 base and J by 5 bases. CDR3 loop: CASSQVYPAGGLDTQYF. CDR3 DNA sequence: TGTGCCAGCAGCCAAGTCTACCCAGCGGGGGGACTAGATACGCAGTATTTT.

The chain links TRBV9 to TRBJ1-2; TRBD1 agrees at 10 bases. The CDR3 consists of 15 residues. Germline loops: CDR1 SGDLS, CDR2 YYNGEE. The V gene end was trimmed by 4 bases and the J gene end by 4 bases; junction bases not matched to a gene: 7. The DNA for the CDR3 is TGTGCCAGCAGCATAGGACAGGGGGTCATCTATGGCTACACCTTC. This sequence encodes CASSIGQGVIYGYTF.

V gene TRBV4-1 combines with J gene TRBJ2-1; TRBD2 matches at 10 bases. Trimming cost V 3 bases and J 3 bases; bases outside gene matches: 5. The CDR3 runs 16 residues. Germline-derived CDR1 and CDR2 are MGHRA and YSYEKL. CDR3 sequence: CASSQLAGANYNEQFF. Written as DNA, the CDR3 is TGCGCCAGCAGCCAGCTAGCGGGAGCGAACTACAATGAGCAGTTCTTC.

This clone was counted once. The rearrangement links TRBV6-1 to TRBJ2-6; tentatively, D is TRBD1 (5 bases). This CDR3 contains 14 residues. V lost 11 bases and J 2 bases, leaving 13 bases between the germline ends. From germline, CDR1 is MNHNS and CDR2 SASEGT. CDR3 in DNA: TGTGCCTGTCGACAGCCACCTGGGGCCAACGTCCTGACTTTC. Residues: CACRQPPGANVLTF.

The V gene is TRBV4-1, the J gene TRBJ2-1, with TRBD2 identical over 11 bases. V lost 5 bases to trimming and J lost 7 bases; unmatched junction nucleotides: 7. The CDR3 sequence is 15 residues long. Germline V CDR1 and CDR2: MGHRA, YSYEKL. Here the CDR3 DNA reads TGCGCCAGCAGCGACTCACTAGCGGGAGTTAATGAGCAGTTCTTC. The encoded protein is CASSDSLAGVNEQFF.

The chain joins TRBV5-4 to TRBJ1-1; D perhaps matches TRBD1 (6 bases). Germline values: CDR1 SGHNT, CDR2 YYREEE (reference sequence). This CDR3 contains 15 residues. The V and J ends lost 6 bases and 0 bases respectively, with 15 bases between them. The CDR3 nucleotides read TGTGCCAGCATGGACAGAGGTTTTATGAACACTGAAGCTTTCTTT. Translating it yields CASMDRGFMNTEAFF.

To note about this clone: At one end, the junction sequence differs from germline, possibly due to a read error. The J gene is TRBJ2-1, the V gene TRBV7-9, with 7 positions matching TRBD1. This CDR3 is built from 16 residues. The V gene's germline CDR1 is SEHNR and CDR2 FQNEAQ (reference sequence). CDR3 amino acids: CSSSLADRELYNEQFF. In nucleotides, the CDR3 is TGTTCCAGCAGCTTAGCCGACAGGGAGTTATACAATGAGCAGTTCTTC.

This clone was picked up a small number of times. Other DNA sequences within the sample encode an identical CDR3. The gene calls are TRBV6-1 and TRBJ2-7, with D unresolved. Looked up from germline, CDR1 is MNHNS and CDR2 is SASEGT. The germline V and J ends were trimmed by 6 bases and 2 bases, with 8 bases remaining between them. This CDR3 has 12 amino acids. CDR3 sequence reads: CASRPQAYEQYF. The CDR3 bases are TGTGCCAGCAGGCCGCAGGCCTACGAGCAGTACTTC.

J is TRBJ1-4 and V is TRBV5-4, with D perhaps TRBD1 (6 bases). The V and J ends lost 5 bases and 0 bases respectively, with 11 bases between them. CDR3 size: 15 residues. The germline CDR1 and CDR2 sequences are SGHNT and YYREEE (reference sequence). CDR3 residues: CASSAGAATNEKLFF. In DNA, the CDR3 is TGTGCCAGCAGTGCGGGGGCCGCAACTAATGAAAAACTGTTTTTT.